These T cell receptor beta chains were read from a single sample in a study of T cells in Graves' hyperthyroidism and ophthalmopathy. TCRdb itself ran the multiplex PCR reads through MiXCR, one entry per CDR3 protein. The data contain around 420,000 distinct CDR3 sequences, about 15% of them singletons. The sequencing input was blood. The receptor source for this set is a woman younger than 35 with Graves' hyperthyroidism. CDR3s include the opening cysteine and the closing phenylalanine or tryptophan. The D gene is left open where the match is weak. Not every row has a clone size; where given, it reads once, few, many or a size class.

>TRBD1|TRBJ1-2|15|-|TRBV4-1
CASSPQGSLGYGYTF
TGCGCCAGCAGCCCACAGGGGAGTCTAGGCTATGGCTACACCTTC
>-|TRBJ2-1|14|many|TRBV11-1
CASRDYRGQGEQFF
TGTGCCAGCAGGGACTACAGGGGACAAGGGGAGCAGTTCTTC
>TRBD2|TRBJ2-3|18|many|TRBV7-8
CASSLPASGRGGTDTQYF
TGTGCCAGCAGCTTACCGGCTAGCGGGAGGGGAGGGACAGATACGCAGTATTTT
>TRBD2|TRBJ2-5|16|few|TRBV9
CASSVVAAGGQETQYF
TGTGCCAGCAGCGTAGTCGCAGCGGGGGGGCAAGAGACCCAGTACTTC
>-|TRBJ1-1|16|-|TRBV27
CASSATDKGWDTEAFF
TGTGCCAGCAGTGCGACAGATAAAGGTTGGGACACTGAAGCTTTCTTT
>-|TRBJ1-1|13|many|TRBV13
CASSLMSNTEAFF
TGTGCCAGCAGCTTGATGTCGAACACTGAAGCTTTCTTT
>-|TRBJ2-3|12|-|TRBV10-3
CAISADTDTQYF
TGTGCCATCAGTGCCGATACAGATACGCAGTATTTT
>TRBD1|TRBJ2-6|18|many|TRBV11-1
CASSLYGTVLSGANVLTF
TGTGCCAGCAGCTTGTACGGGACAGTACTATCTGGGGCCAACGTCCTGACTTTC
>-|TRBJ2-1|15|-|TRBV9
CASSGDERSYNEQFF
TGTGCCAGCAGCGGCGACGAGCGCTCCTACAATGAGCAGTTCTTC
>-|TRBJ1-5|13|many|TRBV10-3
CAIRGEGNQPQHF
TGTGCCATCAGGGGGGAAGGGAATCAGCCCCAGCATTTT
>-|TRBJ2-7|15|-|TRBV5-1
CASSLDAYGSYEQYF
TGCGCCAGCAGCCTCGATGCCTACGGCTCCTACGAGCAGTACTTC
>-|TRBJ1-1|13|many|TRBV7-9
CASSDSGRDEAFF
TGTGCCAGCAGCGATAGCGGCAGAGACGAAGCTTTCTTT
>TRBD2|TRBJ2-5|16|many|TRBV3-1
CASSRTSGSARETQYF
TGTGCCAGCAGCCGGACTAGCGGGAGTGCTCGAGAGACCCAGTACTTC
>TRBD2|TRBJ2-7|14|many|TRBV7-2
CASSLGGGTYEQYF
TGTGCCAGCAGCTTAGGGGGGGGAACCTACGAGCAGTACTTC
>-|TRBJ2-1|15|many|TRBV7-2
CASSLSGQLYNEQFF
TGTGCCAGCAGCTTATCGGGGCAGCTCTACAATGAGCAGTTCTTC
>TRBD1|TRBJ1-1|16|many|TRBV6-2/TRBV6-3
CASSYPNRGLVAEAFF
TGTGCCAGCAGTTACCCTAACAGGGGGCTCGTGGCTGAAGCTTTCTTT
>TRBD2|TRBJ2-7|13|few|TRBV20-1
CSADKREDYEQYF
TGCAGTGCTGACAAGCGGGAGGATTACGAGCAGTACTTC
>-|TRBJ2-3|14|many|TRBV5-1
CASRHTPSTDTQYF
TGCGCCAGCAGGCACACTCCTAGCACAGATACGCAGTATTTT
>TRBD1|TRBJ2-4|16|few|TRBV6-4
CASKIRGGEGRYIQYF
TGTGCCAGCAAGATACGAGGGGGCGAAGGAAGATACATTCAGTACTTC
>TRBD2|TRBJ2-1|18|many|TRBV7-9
CASINSGRAQGSYNEQFF
TGTGCCAGCATTAACAGCGGGAGGGCCCAAGGCTCCTACAATGAGCAGTTCTTC
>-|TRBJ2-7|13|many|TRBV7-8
CASSLALTYEQYF
TGTGCCAGCAGCTTAGCGCTTACCTACGAGCAGTACTTC
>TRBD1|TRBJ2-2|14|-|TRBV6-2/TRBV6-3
CASTGTGGDWELFF
TGTGCCAGCACCGGGACAGGGGGGGACTGGGAGCTGTTTTTT
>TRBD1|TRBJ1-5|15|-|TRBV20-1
CSPSSGTGGNQPQHF
TGCAGTCCTAGCTCCGGGACAGGGGGCAATCAGCCCCAGCATTTT
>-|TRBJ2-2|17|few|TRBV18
CASSPTSGGRRTGELFF
TGTGCCAGCTCACCCACCTCGGGGGGCCGTCGGACCGGGGAGCTGTTTTTT
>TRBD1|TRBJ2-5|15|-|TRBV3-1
CASSQNRGRQETQYF
TGTGCCAGCAGCCAGAACAGGGGCCGCCAAGAGACCCAGTACTTC
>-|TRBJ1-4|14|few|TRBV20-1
CSAIGTPGIEKLFF
TGCAGTGCTATTGGGACACCGGGGATCGAAAAACTGTTTTTT
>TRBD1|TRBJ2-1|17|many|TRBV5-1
CASSLMAQGATRNEQFF
TGCGCCAGCAGCTTGATGGCTCAGGGGGCGACGAGAAATGAGCAGTTCTTC
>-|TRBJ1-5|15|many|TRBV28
CASRMAGVSNQPQHF
TGTGCCAGCAGAATGGCCGGGGTTAGCAATCAGCCCCAGCATTTT
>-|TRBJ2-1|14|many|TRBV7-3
CASSLPGVYNEQFF
TGTGCCAGCAGCTTACCGGGAGTCTACAATGAGCAGTTCTTC
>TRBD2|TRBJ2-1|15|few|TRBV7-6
CASNPISGINNEQFF
TGTGCCAGCAACCCTATAAGCGGGATAAACAATGAGCAGTTCTTC
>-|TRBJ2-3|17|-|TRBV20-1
CSARELGWRRGTDTQYF
TGCAGTGCTAGAGAGCTTGGATGGAGACGAGGCACAGATACGCAGTATTTT
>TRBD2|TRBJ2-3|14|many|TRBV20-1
CSHRLAGATDTQYF
TGCAGTCACCGACTAGCGGGGGCCACAGATACGCAGTATTTT
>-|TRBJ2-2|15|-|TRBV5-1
CASSNPGAPPGELFF
TGCGCCAGCAGCAACCCCGGGGCTCCCCCGGGGGAGCTGTTTTTT
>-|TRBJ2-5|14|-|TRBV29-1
CSVDVAGAGETQYF
TGCAGCGTTGATGTTGCGGGGGCCGGGGAGACCCAGTACTTC
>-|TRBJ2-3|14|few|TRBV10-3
CAISDTGFADTQYF
TGTGCCATCAGTGACACAGGGTTCGCAGATACGCAGTATTTT
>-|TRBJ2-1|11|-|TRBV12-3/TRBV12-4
CASTSKNEQFF
TGTGCCAGCACCTCAAAAAATGAGCAGTTCTTC
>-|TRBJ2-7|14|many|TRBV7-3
CASSLTARSREQYF
TGTGCCAGCAGCTTAACGGCCCGATCCAGGGAGCAGTACTTC
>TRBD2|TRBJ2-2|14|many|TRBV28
CASSFLEREKELFF
TGTGCCAGCAGTTTCTTGGAGCGGGAGAAGGAGCTGTTTTTT
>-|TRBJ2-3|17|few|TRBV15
CATSRDRPAEFADTQYF
TGTGCCACCAGCAGAGATCGGCCAGCAGAGTTCGCAGATACGCAGTATTTT
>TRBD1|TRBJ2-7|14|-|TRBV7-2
CASSPGTVVDEQYF
TGTGCCAGCAGCCCAGGGACAGTTGTGGACGAGCAGTACTTC
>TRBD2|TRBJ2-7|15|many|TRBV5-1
CASSLLAGPSYEQYF
TGCGCCAGCAGCTTGCTAGCGGGGCCTTCCTACGAGCAGTACTTC
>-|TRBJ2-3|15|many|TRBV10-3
CAITPQGQSTDTQYF
TGTGCCATCACCCCCCAGGGACAAAGCACAGATACGCAGTATTTT
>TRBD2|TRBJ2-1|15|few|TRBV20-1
CSARDTGLAGGEQFF
TGCAGTGCTAGAGATACCGGACTAGCAGGAGGGGAGCAGTTCTTC
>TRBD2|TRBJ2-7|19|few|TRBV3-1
CASSPSMILWGRVPYEQYF
TGTGCCAGCAGCCCATCGATGATCCTCTGGGGGAGGGTCCCCTACGAGCAGTACTTC
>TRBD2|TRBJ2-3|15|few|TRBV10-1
CASSDQREGADTQYF
TGCGCCAGCAGTGACCAGCGGGAGGGAGCAGATACGCAGTATTTT
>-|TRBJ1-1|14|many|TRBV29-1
CSVGPGTGNTEAFF
TGCAGCGTCGGTCCCGGGACGGGGAACACTGAAGCTTTCTTT
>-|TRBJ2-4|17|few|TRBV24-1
CATSDSGTGEAKNIQYF
TGTGCCACCAGTGATTCGGGGACGGGGGAAGCCAAAAACATTCAGTACTTC
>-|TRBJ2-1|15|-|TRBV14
CASSQESFRGNEQFF
TGTGCCAGCAGCCAAGAGAGTTTCCGGGGCAATGAGCAGTTCTTC
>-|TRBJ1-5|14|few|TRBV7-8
CASSPRPPNQPQHF
TGTGCCAGCAGCCCCAGGCCCCCCAATCAGCCCCAGCATTTT
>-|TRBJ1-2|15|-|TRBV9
CASSGAHGVNYGYTF
TGTGCCAGCAGCGGAGCCCACGGTGTTAACTATGGCTACACCTTC
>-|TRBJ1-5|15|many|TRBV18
CASSPPPRVGQPQHF
TGTGCCAGCTCACCCCCTCCCAGGGTGGGTCAGCCCCAGCATTTT
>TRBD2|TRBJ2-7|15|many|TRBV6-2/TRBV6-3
CASSYLQAGSYEQYF
TGTGCCAGCAGTTATCTTCAAGCGGGGTCCTACGAGCAGTACTTC
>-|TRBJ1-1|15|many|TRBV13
CASTTVAGGFTEAFF
TGTGCCAGCACCACTGTTGCGGGGGGCTTCACTGAAGCTTTCTTT
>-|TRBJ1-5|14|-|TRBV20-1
CSALSGVGNQPQHF
TGCAGTGCTTTGTCAGGGGTTGGCAATCAGCCCCAGCATTTT
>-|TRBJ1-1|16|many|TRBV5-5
CASSFNSGAVYTEAFF
TGTGCCAGCAGCTTTAATTCAGGGGCCGTCTACACTGAAGCTTTCTTT
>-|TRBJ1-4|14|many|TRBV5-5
CASSFKGGSEKLFF
TGTGCCAGCAGCTTTAAAGGGGGAAGTGAAAAACTGTTTTTT
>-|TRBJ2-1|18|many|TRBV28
CASSPLLLRVRSYNEQFF
TGTGCCAGCAGTCCCTTACTATTAAGGGTAAGGTCCTACAATGAGCAGTTCTTC
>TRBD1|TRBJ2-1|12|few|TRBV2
CASSGDSNEQFF
TGTGCCAGCAGCGGGGACAGCAATGAGCAGTTCTTC
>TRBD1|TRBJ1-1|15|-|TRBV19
CASTKGQGKNTEAFF
TGTGCCAGTACCAAGGGACAGGGAAAGAACACTGAAGCTTTCTTT